Sequencing of this TCR beta chain was carried out in a study of regulatory T cells in long-lasting Graves disease. Regarding the study as a whole: Persistent disease was associated with favored TRBV28 usage and with favored use of TRBJ1-2 and TRBJ2-5.

Noted time point: newly diagnosed GD, antithyroid drugs for less than 3 months. The TCR library was made from RNA extracted from PBMCs. Xi'an, China, was home to the endocrinology department that provided patients. This clonotype has a count of ten or more. Its specificity is not known. Germline CDR1 and CDR2: SGHTA and FQGNSA. The V and J ends lost 1 base and 7 bases respectively, with 14 bases between them. CDR3 length: 16 residues. TCR beta libraries were built with iRepertoire HTBI primers and Arm-PCR of CDR3 regions. A single record per CDR3 protein comes from TCRdb applying MiXCR to the multiplex PCR reads. The table shows 350,000 to 500,000 distinct CDR3 sequences, with around 17% occurring only once. A further study also used this sample, focusing on T cells in Graves' hyperthyroidism and ophthalmopathy. That work states: HTBI primers were used for first-round RT-PCR of the TCR CDR3.

Sequenced here: peripheral blood mononuclear cells (PBMCs), sampled at new diagnosis, from a patient treated with antithyroid drugs. The V gene is TRBV7-2, the J gene TRBJ1-6; a possible D gene is TRBD1 (6 bases). This sequence was found in a woman aged 25 to 39 with Graves disease. For the CDR3, the DNA is TGTGCCAGCAGCTTAGATGCTCAGGGGATAAATTCACCCCTCCACTTT. It codes for CASSLDAQGINSPLHF.